The present entry profiles one T cell receptor beta chain with its context. What it recognizes is unknown. This sample is part of a study of lymphopenia after photon versus proton radiotherapy. The study's findings and limits: After lymphocyte nadir, photon-treated repertoires showed oligoclonal expansion, especially CD8+ Temra.

Trimming took 0 bases from V and 5 from J, leaving 12 bases between them. CDR1 and CDR2 (germline): SGHNT, YYREEE (reference sequence). The CDR3 length is 14 residues. The protocol was immunoSEQ multiplex PCR, while the TCRdb copy is restricted to in-frame clones and leaves out a portion. In the table there are thousands of clones, roughly 88% of which are singletons. Sequenced here: peripheral blood, sampled from a patient treated with photon-based radiotherapy. The TCR originated in an older man with cholangiocarcinoma. The chain recombines TRBV5-4 with TRBJ2-7; possibly TRBD1 for D (6 bases). The CDR3 region has the DNA TGTGCCAGCAGCTTGGGGGGGCTATCCCACGAGCAGTACTTC. Translation gives CASSLGGLSHEQYF.